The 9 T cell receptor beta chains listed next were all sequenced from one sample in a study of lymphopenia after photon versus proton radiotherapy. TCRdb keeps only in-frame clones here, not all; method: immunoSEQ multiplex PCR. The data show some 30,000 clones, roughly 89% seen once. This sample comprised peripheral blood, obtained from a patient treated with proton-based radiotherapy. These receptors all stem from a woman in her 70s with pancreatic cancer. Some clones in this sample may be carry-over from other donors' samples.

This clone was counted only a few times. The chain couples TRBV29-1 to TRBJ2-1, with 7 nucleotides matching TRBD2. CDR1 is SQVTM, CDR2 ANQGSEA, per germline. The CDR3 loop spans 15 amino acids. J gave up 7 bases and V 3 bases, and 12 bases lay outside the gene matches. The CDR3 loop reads CSVDRDGSSGNEQFF. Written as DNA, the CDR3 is TGCAGCGTTGATAGGGATGGGTCTAGCGGAAATGAGCAGTTCTTC.

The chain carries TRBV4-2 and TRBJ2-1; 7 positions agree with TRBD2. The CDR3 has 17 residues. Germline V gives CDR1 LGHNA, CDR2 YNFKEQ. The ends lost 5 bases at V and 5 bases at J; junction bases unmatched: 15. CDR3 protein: CASSVAGLASGDNEQFF. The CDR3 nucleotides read TGTGCCAGCAGCGTGGCAGGGTTGGCTAGCGGTGACAATGAGCAGTTCTTC.

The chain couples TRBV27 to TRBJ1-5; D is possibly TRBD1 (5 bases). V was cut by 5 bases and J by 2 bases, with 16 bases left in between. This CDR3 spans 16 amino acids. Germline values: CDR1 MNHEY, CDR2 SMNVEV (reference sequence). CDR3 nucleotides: TGTGCCAGCAGTGCATGGGGGGGGTTGGGCAATCAGCCCCAGCATTTT. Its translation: CASSAWGGLGNQPQHF.

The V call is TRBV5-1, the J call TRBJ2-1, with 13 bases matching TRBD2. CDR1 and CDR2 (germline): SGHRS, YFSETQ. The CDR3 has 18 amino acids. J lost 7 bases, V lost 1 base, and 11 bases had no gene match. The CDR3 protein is CASSLRPTSGRAVNEQFF. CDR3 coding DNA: TGCGCCAGCAGCTTGAGGCCCACTAGCGGGAGGGCCGTTAATGAGCAGTTCTTC.

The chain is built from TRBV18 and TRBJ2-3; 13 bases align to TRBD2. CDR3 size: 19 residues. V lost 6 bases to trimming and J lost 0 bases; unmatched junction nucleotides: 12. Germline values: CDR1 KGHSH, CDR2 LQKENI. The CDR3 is CASSGRWWTSGSSTDTQYF. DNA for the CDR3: TGTGCCAGCTCCGGCCGGTGGTGGACTAGCGGGAGTAGCACAGATACGCAGTATTTT.

The CDR3 here is CASSQDLAGGYEQYF. The CDR3 DNA reads as TGCGCCAGCAGCCAAGATTTAGCAGGGGGCTACGAGCAGTACTTC. This chain joins TRBV4-1 and TRBJ2-7, with TRBD1 matching 7 bases. V lost 0 bases, J lost 3 bases, and 5 bases stayed unmatched. The CDR3 spans 15 residues. Per germline, CDR1 MGHRA and CDR2 YSYEKL.

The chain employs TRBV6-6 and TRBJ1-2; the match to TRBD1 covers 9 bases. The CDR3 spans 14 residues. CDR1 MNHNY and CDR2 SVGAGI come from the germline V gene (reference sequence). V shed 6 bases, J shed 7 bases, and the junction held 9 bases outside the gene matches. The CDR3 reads CASRRGQGSGGYTF. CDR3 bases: TGTGCCAGCAGGAGGGGACAGGGCTCGGGTGGCTACACCTTC.

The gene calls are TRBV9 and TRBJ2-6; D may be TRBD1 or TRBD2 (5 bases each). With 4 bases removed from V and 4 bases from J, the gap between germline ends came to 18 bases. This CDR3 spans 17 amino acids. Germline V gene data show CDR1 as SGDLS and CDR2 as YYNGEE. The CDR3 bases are TGTGCCAGCAGCCCGGAGGTGAGGGGTAGGGGGGCCAACGTCCTGACTTTC. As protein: CASSPEVRGRGANVLTF.

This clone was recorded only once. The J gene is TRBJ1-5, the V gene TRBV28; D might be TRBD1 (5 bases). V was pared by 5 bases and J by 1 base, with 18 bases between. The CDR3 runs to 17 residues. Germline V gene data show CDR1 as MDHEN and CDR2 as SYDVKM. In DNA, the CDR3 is TGTGCCAGCAGTCCCCGGTGGGGGAGAGGGAGCAATCAGCCCCAGCATTTT. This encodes CASSPRWGRGSNQPQHF.